The rows below give T cell receptor beta chains drawn from one sample of a study of T cell repertoires in cytomegalovirus infection. TCRdb re-called the reads through MiXCR, storing one row per CDR3 protein. The sample carries approximately 300,000 distinct CDR3 sequences, around 25% recorded once. These receptors have no known antigen. This specimen consisted of cultured PBMCs, obtained from culture after CMV antigen stimulation. The receptors were gathered from a human donor in good health (CMV status not recorded). Some clones in this sample may be carry-over from other donors' samples. The CDR3 runs from the conserved cysteine through the conserved F or W. The D gene is left open where the match is weak. Clone size appears in some rows only: once, few, many, or a class for an expanded clone.

clone size	D gene	V gene	J gene	CDR3 DNA	CDR3 protein
NA	NA	TRBV19	TRBJ1-2	TGTGCCAGCAGACAAAATGGGGCATCGGACTATGGCTACACCTTC	CASRQNGASDYGYTF
few	NA	TRBV5-5	TRBJ2-5	TGTGCCAGCAGCGTTCCGGGCATCCAAGAGACCCAGTACTTC	CASSVPGIQETQYF
NA	NA	TRBV7-6	TRBJ2-1	TGTGCCAGCAGCCGGGACCGACTCTACAATGAGCAGTTCTTC	CASSRDRLYNEQFF
once	NA	TRBV12-3/TRBV12-4	TRBJ2-3	TGTGCCAGCAACGAATTAGGGGCCGCGGCAGATACGCAGTATTTT	CASNELGAAADTQYF
few	TRBD2	TRBV10-3	TRBJ2-3	TGTGCCATCAGTGAGTCGGAGTTGGCGGGAGGGTCCCAGGGGCAGTATTTT	CAISESELAGGSQGQYF
NA	NA	TRBV12-3/TRBV12-4	TRBJ2-2	TGTGCCAGCATCTTGGGCAGTCGGAACACCGGGGAGCTGTTTTTT	CASILGSRNTGELFF
NA	TRBD1	TRBV7-2	TRBJ2-3	TGTGCCAGCAGCTTAGGGGGGACAGGTAGCACAGATACGCAGTATTTT	CASSLGGTGSTDTQYF
few	NA	TRBV12-3/TRBV12-4	TRBJ1-3	TGTGCCAGCAGTCCCCACCTTGGGGGGGCAAGAGGAAACACCATATATTTT	CASSPHLGGARGNTIYF
NA	NA	TRBV29-1	TRBJ1-2	TGCAGCGTTGCCGCAGTAGCTAACTATGGCTACACCTTC	CSVAAVANYGYTF
NA	NA	TRBV20-1	TRBJ2-7	TGCAGTGCTAGAACAGAGGGTTTGGGCGAGCAGTACTTC	CSARTEGLGEQYF
NA	NA	TRBV9	TRBJ2-6	TGTGCCAGCAGCGTGGGGACCCTCGGGGCCAACGTCCTGACTTTC	CASSVGTLGANVLTF
NA	NA	TRBV7-2	TRBJ2-2	TGTGCCAGCAGCTTTTTTGGGGGGGAGCTGTTTTTT	CASSFFGGELFF
NA	NA	TRBV10-3	TRBJ1-2	TGTGCCATCAGTGAGGAGGGGCCCTCCTATGGCTACACCTTC	CAISEEGPSYGYTF
many	NA	TRBV11-2	TRBJ2-1	TGTGCCAGCAGCTTAGATCGTGCGGTCGAGCAGTTCTTC	CASSLDRAVEQFF
few	TRBD2	TRBV24-1	TRBJ2-1	TGTGCCACCAGTGACCCGGGACTAGCGGGAGTCAATGAGCAGTTCTTC	CATSDPGLAGVNEQFF
many	NA	TRBV7-8	TRBJ2-3	TGTGCCAGCAGCTTGCCTAGGCCCACAGATACGCAGTATTTT	CASSLPRPTDTQYF
few	TRBD1	TRBV19	TRBJ2-1	TGTGCCAGTAGTATAGACTATGGACAGGGTTGGTCCAATGAGCAGTTCTTC	CASSIDYGQGWSNEQFF
NA	TRBD2	TRBV6-2/TRBV6-3	TRBJ2-1	TGTGCCAGCGTTGGCGGGAGGAGGTTTCATGGTGAGCAGTTCTTC	CASVGGRRFHGEQFF
many	TRBD1	TRBV4-2	TRBJ1-2	TGTGCCAGCAGCCAAAACCAGGGACAGGGGATTAACTATGGCTACACCTTC	CASSQNQGQGINYGYTF
few	NA	TRBV19	TRBJ2-7	TGTGCCAGTAGTCTTCCCGGGACCCCATACGAGCAGTACTTC	CASSLPGTPYEQYF
NA	NA	TRBV6-8	TRBJ2-3	TGTGCCAGCAGTCCAGACAGGCCAAACACAGATACGCAGTATTTT	CASSPDRPNTDTQYF
few	NA	TRBV30	TRBJ2-7	TGTGCCAGGGGGCAGGGAGGCTACGAGCAGTACTTC	CARGQGGYEQYF
NA	NA	TRBV6-5	TRBJ2-1	TGTGCCAGCAGTTACTCGCTTGGCGAGCAGTTCTTC	CASSYSLGEQFF
many	NA	TRBV2	TRBJ2-2	TGTGCCAGCAGGAGGACCGTAGTGGACACCGGGGAGCTGTTTTTT	CASRRTVVDTGELFF